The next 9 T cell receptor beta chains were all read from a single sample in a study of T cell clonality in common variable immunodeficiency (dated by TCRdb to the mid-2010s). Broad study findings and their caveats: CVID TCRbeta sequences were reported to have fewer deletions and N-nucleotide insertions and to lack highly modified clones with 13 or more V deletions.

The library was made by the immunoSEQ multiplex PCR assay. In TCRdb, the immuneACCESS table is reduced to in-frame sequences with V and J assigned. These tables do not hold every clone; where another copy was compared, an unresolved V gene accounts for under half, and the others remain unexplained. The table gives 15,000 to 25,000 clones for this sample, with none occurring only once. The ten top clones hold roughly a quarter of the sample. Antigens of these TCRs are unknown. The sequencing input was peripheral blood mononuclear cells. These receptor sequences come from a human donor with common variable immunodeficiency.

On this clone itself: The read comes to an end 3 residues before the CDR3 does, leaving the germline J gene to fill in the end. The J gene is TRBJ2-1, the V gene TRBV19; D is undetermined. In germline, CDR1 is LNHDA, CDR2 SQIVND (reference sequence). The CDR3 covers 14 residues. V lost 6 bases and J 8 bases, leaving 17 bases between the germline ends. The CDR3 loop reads CASSTTGLLHEQFF. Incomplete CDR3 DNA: TGTGCCAGTAGCACGACCGGGTTACTGCATGAG.

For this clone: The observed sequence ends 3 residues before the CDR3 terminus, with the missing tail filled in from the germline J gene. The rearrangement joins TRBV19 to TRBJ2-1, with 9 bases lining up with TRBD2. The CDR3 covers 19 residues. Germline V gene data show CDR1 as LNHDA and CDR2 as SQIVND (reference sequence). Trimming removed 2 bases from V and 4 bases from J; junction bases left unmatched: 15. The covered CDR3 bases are TGTGCCAGTAGTATAAGGTTCGCGGGAGCGGGAGGCCCGTACAATGAG. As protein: CASSIRFAGAGGPYNE. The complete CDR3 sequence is CASSIRFAGAGGPYNEQFF.

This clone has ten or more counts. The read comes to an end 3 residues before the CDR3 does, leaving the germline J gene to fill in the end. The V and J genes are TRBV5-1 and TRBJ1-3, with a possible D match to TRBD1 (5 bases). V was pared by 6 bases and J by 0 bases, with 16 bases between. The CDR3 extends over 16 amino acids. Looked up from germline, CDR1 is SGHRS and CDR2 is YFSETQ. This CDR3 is CASTRDFSRSGNTIYF. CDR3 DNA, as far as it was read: TGCGCCAGCACCAGGGATTTTAGCCGCTCTGGAAACACC.

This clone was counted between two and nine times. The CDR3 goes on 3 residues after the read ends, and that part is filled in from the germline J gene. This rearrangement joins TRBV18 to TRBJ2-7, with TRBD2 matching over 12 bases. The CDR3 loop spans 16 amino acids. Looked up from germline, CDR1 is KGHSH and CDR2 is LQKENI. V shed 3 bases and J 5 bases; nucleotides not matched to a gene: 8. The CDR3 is CASSPTLTSGGDEQYF. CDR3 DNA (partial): TGTGCCAGCTCACCTACCTTGACTAGCGGGGGAGACGAG.

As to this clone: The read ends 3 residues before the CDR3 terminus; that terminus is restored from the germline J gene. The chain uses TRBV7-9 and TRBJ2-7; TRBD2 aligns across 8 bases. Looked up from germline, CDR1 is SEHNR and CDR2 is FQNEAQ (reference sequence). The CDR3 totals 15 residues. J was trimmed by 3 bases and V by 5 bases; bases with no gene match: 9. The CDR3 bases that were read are TGTGCCAGCAGCCCCAGGCCGGGAGGGGGCTACGAG. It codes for CASSPRPGGGYE. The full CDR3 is CASSPRPGGGYEQYF.

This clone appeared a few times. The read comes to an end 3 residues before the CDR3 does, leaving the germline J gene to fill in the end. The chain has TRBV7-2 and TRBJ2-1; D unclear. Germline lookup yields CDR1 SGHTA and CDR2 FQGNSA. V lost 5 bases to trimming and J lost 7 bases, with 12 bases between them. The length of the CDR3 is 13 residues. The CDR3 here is CASSVENQNEQFF. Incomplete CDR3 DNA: TGTGCCAGCAGCGTAGAGAACCAGAATGAG.

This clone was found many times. The CDR3 region is CASSLNINSPLHF. The sequenced part of the CDR3 DNA is TGTGCCAGCAGCTTAAATATAAATTCACCC. The chain recombines TRBV7-9 with TRBJ1-6; unclear D gene. The read terminates 3 residues before the CDR3 end, so the remaining end is supplied by the germline J gene. V lost 2 bases and J 7 bases, leaving 6 bases between the germline ends. Germline V gene lookup returns CDR1 SEHNR and CDR2 FQNEAQ (reference sequence). This CDR3 comprises 13 residues.

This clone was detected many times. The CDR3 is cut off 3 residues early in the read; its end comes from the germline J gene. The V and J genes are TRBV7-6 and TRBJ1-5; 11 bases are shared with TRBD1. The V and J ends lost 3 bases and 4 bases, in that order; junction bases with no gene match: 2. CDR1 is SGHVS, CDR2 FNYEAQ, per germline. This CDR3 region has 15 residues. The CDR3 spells CASSLGQGVNQPQHF. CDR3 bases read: TGTGCCAGCAGCTTGGGACAGGGGGTGAATCAGCCC.

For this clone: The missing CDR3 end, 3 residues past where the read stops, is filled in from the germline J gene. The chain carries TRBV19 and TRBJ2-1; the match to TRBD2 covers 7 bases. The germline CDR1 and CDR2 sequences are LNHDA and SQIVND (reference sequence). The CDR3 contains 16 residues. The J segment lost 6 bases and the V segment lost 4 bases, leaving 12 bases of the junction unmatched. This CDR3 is CASSTPAGWELNEQFF. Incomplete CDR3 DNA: TGTGCCAGTAGTACTCCAGCGGGGTGGGAACTCAATGAG.